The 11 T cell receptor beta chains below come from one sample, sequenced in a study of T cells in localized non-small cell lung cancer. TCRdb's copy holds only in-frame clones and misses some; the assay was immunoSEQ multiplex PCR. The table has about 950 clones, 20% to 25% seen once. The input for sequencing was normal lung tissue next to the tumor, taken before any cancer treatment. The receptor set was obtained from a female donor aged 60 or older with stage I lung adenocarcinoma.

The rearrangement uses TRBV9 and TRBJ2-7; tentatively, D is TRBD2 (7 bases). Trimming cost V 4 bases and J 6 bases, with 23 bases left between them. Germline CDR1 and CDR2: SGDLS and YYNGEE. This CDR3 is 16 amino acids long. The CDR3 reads CASSPPGGAQAGEQYF. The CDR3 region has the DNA TGTGCCAGCAGCCCTCCGGGGGGCGCCCAGGCGGGCGAGCAGTACTTC.

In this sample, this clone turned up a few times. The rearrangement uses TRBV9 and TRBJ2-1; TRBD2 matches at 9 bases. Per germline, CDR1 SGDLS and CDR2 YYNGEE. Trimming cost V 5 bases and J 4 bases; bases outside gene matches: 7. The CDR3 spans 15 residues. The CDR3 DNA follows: TGTGCCAGCAGGGAATTGGCGGGAGGGTACAATGAGCAGTTCTTC. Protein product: CASRELAGGYNEQFF.

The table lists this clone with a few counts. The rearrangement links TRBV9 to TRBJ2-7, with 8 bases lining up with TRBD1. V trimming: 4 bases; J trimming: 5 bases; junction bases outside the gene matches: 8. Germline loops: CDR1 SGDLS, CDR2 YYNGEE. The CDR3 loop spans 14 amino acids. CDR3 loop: CASSTGTGKNEQYF. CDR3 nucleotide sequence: TGTGCCAGCAGCACCGGGACAGGTAAAAACGAGCAGTACTTC. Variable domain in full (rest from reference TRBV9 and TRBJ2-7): DSGVTQTPKHLITATGQRVTLRCSPRSGDLSVYWYQQSLDQGLQFLIQYYNGEERAKGNILERFSAQQFPDLHSELNLSSLELGDSALYFCASSTGTGKNEQYFGPGTRLTVT.

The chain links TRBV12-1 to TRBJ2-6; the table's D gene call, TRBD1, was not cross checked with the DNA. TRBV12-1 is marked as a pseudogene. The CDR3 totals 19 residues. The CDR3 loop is CASSDFYVIGQSRANVLTF. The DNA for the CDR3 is TGTGCCAGCAGCGACTTCTATGTTATAGGACAAAGTCGGGCCAACGTCCTGACTTTC.

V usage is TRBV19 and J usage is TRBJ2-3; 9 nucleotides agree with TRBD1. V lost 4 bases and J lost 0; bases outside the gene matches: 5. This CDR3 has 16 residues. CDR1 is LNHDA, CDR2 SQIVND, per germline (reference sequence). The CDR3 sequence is CASSSPGQGSTDTQYF. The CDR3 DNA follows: TGTGCCAGTAGTAGCCCGGGACAGGGCAGCACAGATACGCAGTATTTT.

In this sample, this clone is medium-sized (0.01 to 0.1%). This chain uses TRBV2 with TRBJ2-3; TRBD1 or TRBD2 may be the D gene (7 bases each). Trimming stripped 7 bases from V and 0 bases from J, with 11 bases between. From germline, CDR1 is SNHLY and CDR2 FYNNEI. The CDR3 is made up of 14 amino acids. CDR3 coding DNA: TGTGCCAGCAAGCGGGACAGTAGCACAGATACGCAGTATTTT. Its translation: CASKRDSSTDTQYF. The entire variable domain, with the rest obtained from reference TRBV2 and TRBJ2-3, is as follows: EPEVTQTPSHQVTQMGQEVILRCVPISNHLYFYWYRQILGQKVEFLVSFYNNEISEKSEIFDDQFSVERPDGSNFTLKIRSTKLEDSAMYFCASKRDSSTDTQYFGPGTRLTVL.

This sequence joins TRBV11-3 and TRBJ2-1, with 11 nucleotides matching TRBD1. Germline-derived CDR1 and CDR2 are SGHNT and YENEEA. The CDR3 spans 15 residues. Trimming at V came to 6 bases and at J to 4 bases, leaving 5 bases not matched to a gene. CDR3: CASRDRDRGYNEQFF. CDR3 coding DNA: TGTGCCAGCAGGGACCGGGACAGGGGGTACAATGAGCAGTTCTTC.

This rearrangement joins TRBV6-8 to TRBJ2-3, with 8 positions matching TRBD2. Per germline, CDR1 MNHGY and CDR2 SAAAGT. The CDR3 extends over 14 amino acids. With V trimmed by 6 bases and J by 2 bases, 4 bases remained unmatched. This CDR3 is CASRSGSPTDTQYF. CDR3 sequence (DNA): TGTGCCAGCAGGAGCGGGAGCCCCACAGATACGCAGTATTTT.

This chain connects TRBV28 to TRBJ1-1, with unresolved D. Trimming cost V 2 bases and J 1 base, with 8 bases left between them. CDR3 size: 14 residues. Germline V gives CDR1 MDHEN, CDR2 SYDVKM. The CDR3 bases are TGTGCCAGCAGTTTAGAGCAGCCGAACACTGAAGCTTTCTTT. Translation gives CASSLEQPNTEAFF. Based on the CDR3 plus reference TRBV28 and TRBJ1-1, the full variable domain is DVKVTQSSRYLVKRTGEKVFLECVQDMDHENMFWYRQDPGLGLRLIYFSYDVKMKEKGDIPEGYSVSREKKERFSLILESASTNQTSMYLCASSLEQPNTEAFFGQGTRLTVV.

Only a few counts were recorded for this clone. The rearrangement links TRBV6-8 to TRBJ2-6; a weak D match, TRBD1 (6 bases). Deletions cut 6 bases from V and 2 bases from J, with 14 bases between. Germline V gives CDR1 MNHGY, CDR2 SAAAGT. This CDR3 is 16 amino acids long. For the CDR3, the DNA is TGTGCCAGCAGATTACAACAGGGTCCTGGGGCCAACGTCCTGACTTTC. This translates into CASRLQQGPGANVLTF.

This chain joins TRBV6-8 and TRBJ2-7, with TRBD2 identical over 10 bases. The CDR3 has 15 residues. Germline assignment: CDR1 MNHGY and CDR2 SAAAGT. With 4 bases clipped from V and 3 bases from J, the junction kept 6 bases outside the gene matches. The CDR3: CASSSQPSGGYEQYF. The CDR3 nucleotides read TGTGCCAGCAGTTCTCAACCTAGCGGGGGCTACGAGCAGTACTTC.